The T cell receptor (beta chain) under discussion was sequenced for a study of cytotoxic CD8 clonotypes in ibrutinib-treated CLL. Study-wide context: Median treatment time before response sampling was eleven to twelve months, range 6 to 36. Sequencing produced an average of 255,043 productive templates and 94,082 productive rearrangements per sample.

The data were produced by immunoSEQ multiplex PCR, yet TCRdb's version contains in-frame clones alone and is incomplete. The sample yields about 22,000 clones, approximately 77% seen once. As regards this clone: Its antigen is currently unknown.

Points from the study as a whole: Public clonotypes, rarely seen, contracted or held steady on treatment.

Germline CDR1 and CDR2: LNHDA and SQIVND (reference sequence). V lost 6 bases to trimming and J lost 1 base, with 15 bases between them. This CDR3 is built from 15 residues. The J gene is TRBJ1-1, the V gene TRBV19; no firm D call. Here the sequenced sample was PBMCs, taken before ibrutinib treatment. This receptor was identified in a human donor with chronic lymphocytic leukemia. CDR3 bases: TGTGCCAGTAGACCCCCCGGGCGGGGGAACACTGAAGCTTTCTTT. Its protein is CASRPPGRGNTEAFF.